This T cell receptor (beta chain) is from a study of cytomegalovirus exposure and HLA in healthy donors. Findings and limits, study-wide: Clonal expansion, a later analysis showed, was greater in HLA-associated TCR beta chains than in equally common others. By HLA locus, TCR association rates varied in a later analysis, with DRB1 showing the most and HLA-C the fewest. There were a few CMV-associated chains whose specificity for CMV antigens was confirmed in vitro.

The CDR3 has 14 residues. CDR1 is SGHTA and CDR2 is FQGNSA in the germline V gene. V lost 4 bases and J 4 bases, leaving 13 bases between the germline ends. A word on this clone: The antigen is undetermined.

In the PCR, 60 Vbeta and 13 Jbeta primers were used. Assay used: immunoSEQ multiplex PCR; TCRdb lists only in-frame clones, some missing. The sample carries about 76,000 clones, roughly 78% recorded once. This rearrangement joins TRBV7-2 to TRBJ1-2; D perhaps matches TRBD1 (5 bases). The sequenced material came from PBMCs. This receptor was identified in a man younger than 45 in good health and CMV-seronegative. CDR3 residues: CASSSAGITYGYTF. Here the CDR3 DNA reads TGTGCCAGCAGCTCGGCAGGGATAACCTATGGCTACACCTTC.